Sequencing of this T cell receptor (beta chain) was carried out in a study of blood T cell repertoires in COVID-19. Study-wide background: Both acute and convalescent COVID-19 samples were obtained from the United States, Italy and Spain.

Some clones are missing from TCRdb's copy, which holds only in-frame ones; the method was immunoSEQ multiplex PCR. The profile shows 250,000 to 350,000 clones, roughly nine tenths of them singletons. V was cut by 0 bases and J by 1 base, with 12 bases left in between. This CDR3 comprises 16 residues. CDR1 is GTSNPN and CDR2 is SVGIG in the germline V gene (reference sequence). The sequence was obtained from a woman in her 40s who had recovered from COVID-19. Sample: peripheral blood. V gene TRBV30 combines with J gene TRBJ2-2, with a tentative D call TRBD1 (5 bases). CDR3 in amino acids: CAWSVSGLGNTGELFF. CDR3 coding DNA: TGTGCCTGGAGTGTCTCAGGGTTAGGGAACACCGGGGAGCTGTTTTTT.